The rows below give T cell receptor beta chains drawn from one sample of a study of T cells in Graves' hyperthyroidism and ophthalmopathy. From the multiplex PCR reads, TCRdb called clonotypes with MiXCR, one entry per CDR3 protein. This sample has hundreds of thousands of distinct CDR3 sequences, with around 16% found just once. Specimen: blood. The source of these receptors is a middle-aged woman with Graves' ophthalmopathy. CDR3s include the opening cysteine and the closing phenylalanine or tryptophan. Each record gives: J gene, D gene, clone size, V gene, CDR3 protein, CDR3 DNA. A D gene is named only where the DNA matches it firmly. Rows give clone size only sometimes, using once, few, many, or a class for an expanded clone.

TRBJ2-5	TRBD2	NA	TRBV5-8	CASSLANTGGQETQYF	TGTGCCAGCAGCTTGGCAAATACCGGGGGGCAAGAGACCCAGTACTTC
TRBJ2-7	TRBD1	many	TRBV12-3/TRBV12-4	CASSLFRQGYDEQYF	TGTGCCAGCAGCCTATTTCGACAGGGGTACGACGAGCAGTACTTC
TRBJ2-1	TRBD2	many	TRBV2	CASSTEREAYNEQFF	TGTGCCAGCAGTACCGAGCGGGAGGCATACAATGAGCAGTTCTTC
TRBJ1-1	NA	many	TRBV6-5	CASSYEGDTEAFF	TGTGCCAGCAGTTACGAGGGGGACACTGAAGCTTTCTTT
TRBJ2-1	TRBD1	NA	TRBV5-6	CASSLGDRGDEQFF	TGTGCCAGCAGCTTGGGGGACAGGGGGGATGAGCAGTTCTTC
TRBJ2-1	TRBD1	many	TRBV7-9	CASSLDRTGGYGNEQFF	TGTGCCAGCAGCTTAGACCGGACAGGGGGCTACGGGAATGAGCAGTTCTTC
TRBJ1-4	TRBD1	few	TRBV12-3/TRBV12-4	CASSPLRGPTNEKLFF	TGTGCCAGCAGCCCGCTCAGGGGGCCTACTAATGAAAAACTGTTTTTT
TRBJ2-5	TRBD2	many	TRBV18	CASSLSGLPQETQYF	TGTGCCAGCTCACTATCGGGACTACCCCAAGAGACCCAGTACTTC
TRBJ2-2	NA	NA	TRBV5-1	CASSFRGENTGELFF	TGCGCCAGCAGCTTCAGGGGGGAGAACACCGGGGAGCTGTTTTTT
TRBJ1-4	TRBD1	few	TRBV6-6	CASSYSPQGRGEKLFF	TGTGCCAGCAGTTACTCTCCACAGGGGCGGGGAGAAAAACTGTTTTTT
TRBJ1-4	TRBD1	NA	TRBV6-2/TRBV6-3	CASSKSGGGDEKLFF	TGTGCCAGCAGCAAATCAGGGGGAGGTGATGAAAAACTGTTTTTT
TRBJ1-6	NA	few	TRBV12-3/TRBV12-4	CASSRGNNSPLHF	TGTGCCAGCAGCAGGGGAAATAATTCACCCCTCCACTTT
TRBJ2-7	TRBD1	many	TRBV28	CASSLGTAGTSYEQYF	TGTGCCAGCAGTTTGGGGACAGCTGGAACCTCCTACGAGCAGTACTTC
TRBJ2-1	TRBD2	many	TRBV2	CASSPQPMFGGNEQFF	TGTGCCAGCAGTCCTCAACCCATGTTCGGGGGGAATGAGCAGTTCTTC
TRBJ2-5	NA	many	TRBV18	CASSPVDSQETQYF	TGTGCCAGCTCACCCGTCGACAGCCAAGAGACCCAGTACTTC
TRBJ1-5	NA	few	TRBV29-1	CSKMGPAINQPQHF	TGCAGCAAAATGGGACCCGCGATTAATCAGCCCCAGCATTTT
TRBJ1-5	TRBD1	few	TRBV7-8	CASSLDRTGERRQPQHF	TGTGCCAGCAGCTTAGACAGGACAGGGGAAAGAAGACAGCCCCAGCATTTT
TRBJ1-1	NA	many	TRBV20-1	CSAQGGGLDTEAFF	TGCAGTGCACAAGGGGGGGGCTTGGACACTGAAGCTTTCTTT
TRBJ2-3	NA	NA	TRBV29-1	CSVELAYLSTDTQYF	TGCAGCGTTGAACTGGCCTATCTTAGCACAGATACGCAGTATTTT
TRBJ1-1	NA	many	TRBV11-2	CASSLQGPEAFF	TGTGCCAGCAGTTTACAGGGTCCCGAAGCTTTCTTT
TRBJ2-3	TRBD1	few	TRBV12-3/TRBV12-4	CASSPRGLTGVSTDTQYF	TGTGCCAGCAGTCCGAGAGGTTTGACAGGGGTGAGCACAGATACGCAGTATTTT
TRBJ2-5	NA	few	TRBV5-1	CASSFTSETQYF	TGCGCCAGCAGCTTCACCTCGGAGACCCAGTACTTC
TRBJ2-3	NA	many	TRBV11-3	CASSSLADDTQYF	TGTGCCAGCAGCTCCTTAGCTGACGATACGCAGTATTTT
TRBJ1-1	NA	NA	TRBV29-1	CSVEFVPGLNTEAFF	TGCAGCGTTGAGTTTGTGCCTGGACTGAACACTGAAGCTTTCTTT
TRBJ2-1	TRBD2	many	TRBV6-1	CASSPSPAGAYNEQFF	TGTGCCAGCAGTCCCTCCCCCGCGGGGGCCTACAATGAGCAGTTCTTC
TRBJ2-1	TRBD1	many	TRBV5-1	CASSITGTGENEQFF	TGCGCCAGCAGCATCACCGGGACAGGGGAGAATGAGCAGTTCTTC
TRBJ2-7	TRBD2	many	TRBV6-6	CASSYRGLAGGRSSYEQYF	TGTGCCAGCAGTTACCGCGGACTAGCGGGAGGCCGCAGCTCCTACGAGCAGTACTTC
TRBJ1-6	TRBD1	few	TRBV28	CASSGTGDSPLHF	TGTGCCAGCAGTGGGACAGGGGATTCACCCCTCCACTTT
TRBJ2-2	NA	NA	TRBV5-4	CASSFGDRTNTGELFF	TGTGCCAGCAGCTTCGGAGACAGGACGAACACCGGGGAGCTGTTTTTT
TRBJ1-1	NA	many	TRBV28	CASSARQINTEAFF	TGTGCCAGCAGTGCACGACAGATTAACACTGAAGCTTTCTTT
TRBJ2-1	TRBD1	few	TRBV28	CASSTTGGSRNEQFF	TGTGCCAGCAGTACGACAGGGGGGTCTAGAAATGAGCAGTTCTTC
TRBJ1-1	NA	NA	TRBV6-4	CASSEQNNPSEAFF	TGTGCCAGCAGTGAACAGAACAACCCCAGTGAAGCTTTCTTT
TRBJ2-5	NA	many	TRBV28	CASAGSPAGTQETQYF	TGTGCCAGCGCGGGGTCACCAGCGGGCACGCAAGAGACCCAGTACTTC
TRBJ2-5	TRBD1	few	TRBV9	CASSVGTGAIQETQYF	TGTGCCAGCAGCGTTGGGACAGGGGCTATCCAAGAGACCCAGTACTTC
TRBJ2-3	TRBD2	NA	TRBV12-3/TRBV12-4	CASSFSREGTDTQYF	TGTGCCAGCAGTTTTTCGCGGGAGGGCACAGATACGCAGTATTTT
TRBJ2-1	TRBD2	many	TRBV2	CASNLAGSSYNEQFF	TGTGCCAGCAATCTAGCGGGGAGTTCCTACAATGAGCAGTTCTTC
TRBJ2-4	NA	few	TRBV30	CAWSTGTKNIQYF	TGTGCCTGGAGTACGGGGACCAAAAACATTCAGTACTTC
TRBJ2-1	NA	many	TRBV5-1	CASSLYGENNEQFF	TGCGCCAGCAGCCTCTACGGGGAGAACAATGAGCAGTTCTTC